The entry below describes one T cell receptor beta chain. CDR1 and CDR2 from the germline V gene are MNHNS and SASEGT. CDR3 length equals 11 residues. Both 60 Vbeta primers and 13 Jbeta primers went into the PCR. Assay used: immunoSEQ multiplex PCR; TCRdb lists only in-frame clones, some missing. The table has about 64,000 clones, over 75% seen once; the top ten hold around 10%. This sample is drawn from a study of cytomegalovirus exposure and HLA in healthy donors. Study context: Among about 380 genotyped donors, approximately 80% fell in the Caucasian-associated ancestry cluster.

The chain combines TRBV6-1 with TRBJ1-2; D might be TRBD1 (6 bases). The clonotype was recovered from a female donor in good health and CMV-seronegative. The specimen was PBMCs. CDR3 sequence (DNA): TGTGATGAACAGGGACACTATGGCTACACCTTC. Translated, it gives CDEQGHYGYTF.